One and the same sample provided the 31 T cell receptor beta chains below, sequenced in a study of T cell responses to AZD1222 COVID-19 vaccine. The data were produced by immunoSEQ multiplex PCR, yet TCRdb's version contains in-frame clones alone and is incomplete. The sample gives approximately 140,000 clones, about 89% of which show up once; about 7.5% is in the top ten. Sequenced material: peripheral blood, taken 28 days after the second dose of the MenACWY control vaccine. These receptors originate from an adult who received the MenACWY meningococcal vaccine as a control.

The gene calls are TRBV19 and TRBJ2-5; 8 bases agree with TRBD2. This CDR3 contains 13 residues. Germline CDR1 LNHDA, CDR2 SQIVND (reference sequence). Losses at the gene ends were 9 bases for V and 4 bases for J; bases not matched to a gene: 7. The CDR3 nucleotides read TGTGCCAGCAGACGGGAGGGGTCAGAGACCCAGTACTTC. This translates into CASRREGSETQYF.

The CDR3 DNA sequence: TGTGCCAGTAGTATCCGGGTCGCGAACACCGGGGAGCTGTTTTTT. Translated, it gives CASSIRVANTGELFF. The chain uses TRBV19 and TRBJ2-2; no clear D. The V end lost 3 bases, the J end lost 0 bases, and 8 bases lay between the germline ends. The CDR3 contains 15 residues. Germline CDR1 and CDR2: LNHDA and SQIVND (reference sequence).

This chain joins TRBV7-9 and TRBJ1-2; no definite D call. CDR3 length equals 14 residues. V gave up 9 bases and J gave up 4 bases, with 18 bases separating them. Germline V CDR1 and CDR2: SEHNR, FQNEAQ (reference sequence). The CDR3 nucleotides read TGTGCCAGTGCCAACAGCGGCGGCACCTATGGCTACACCTTC. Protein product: CASANSGGTYGYTF.

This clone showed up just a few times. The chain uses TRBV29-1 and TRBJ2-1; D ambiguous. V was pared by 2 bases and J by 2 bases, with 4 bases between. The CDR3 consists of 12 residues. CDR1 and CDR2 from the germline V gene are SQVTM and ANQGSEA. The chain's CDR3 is CSVESAYNEQFF. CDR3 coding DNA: TGCAGCGTTGAATCCGCCTACAATGAGCAGTTCTTC.

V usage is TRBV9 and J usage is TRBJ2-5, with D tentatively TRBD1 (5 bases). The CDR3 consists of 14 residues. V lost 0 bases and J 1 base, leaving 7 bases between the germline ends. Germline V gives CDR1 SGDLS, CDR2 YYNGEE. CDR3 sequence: CASSVGQGQETQYF. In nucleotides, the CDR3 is TGTGCCAGCAGCGTAGGGCAGGGCCAAGAGACCCAGTACTTC.

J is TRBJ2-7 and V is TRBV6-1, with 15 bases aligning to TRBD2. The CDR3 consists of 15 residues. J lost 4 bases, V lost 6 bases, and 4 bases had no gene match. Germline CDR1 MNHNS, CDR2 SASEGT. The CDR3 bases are TGTGCCAGCAGACCCGGGACTAGCGGGAGGTACGAGCAGTACTTC. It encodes CASRPGTSGRYEQYF.

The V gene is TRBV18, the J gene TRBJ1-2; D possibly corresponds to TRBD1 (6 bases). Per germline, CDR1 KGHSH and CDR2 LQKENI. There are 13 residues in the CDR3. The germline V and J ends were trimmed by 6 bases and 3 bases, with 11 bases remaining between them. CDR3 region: CASSQRQDYGYTF. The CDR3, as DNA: TGTGCCAGCTCCCAGAGACAGGACTATGGCTACACCTTC.

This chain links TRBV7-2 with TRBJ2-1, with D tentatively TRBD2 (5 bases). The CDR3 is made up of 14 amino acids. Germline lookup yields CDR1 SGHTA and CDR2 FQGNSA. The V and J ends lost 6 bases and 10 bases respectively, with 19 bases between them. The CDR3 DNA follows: TGTGCCAGCAGTCCCGTAGGCGGGCTGAACGAGCAGTTCTTC. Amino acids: CASSPVGGLNEQFF.

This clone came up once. The CDR3 nucleotides are TGTGCCAGTAGTGCCATCCTCGGTGACACCGGGGAGCTGTTTTTT. It is translated as CASSAILGDTGELFF. V and J are TRBV19 and TRBJ2-2; D not certain. The CDR3 is 15 residues long. Trimming took off 5 bases at V and 3 bases at J, with 13 bases between the two ends. Germline CDR1 is LNHDA and CDR2 is SQIVND (reference sequence).

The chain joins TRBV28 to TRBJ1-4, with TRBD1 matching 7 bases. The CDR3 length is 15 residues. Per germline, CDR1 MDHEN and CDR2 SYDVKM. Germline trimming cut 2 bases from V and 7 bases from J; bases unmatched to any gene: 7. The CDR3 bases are TGTGCCAGCAGTTTAACTCAGGGGGAAGGTGAAAAACTGTTTTTT. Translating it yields CASSLTQGEGEKLFF. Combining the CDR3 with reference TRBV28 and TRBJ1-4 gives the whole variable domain DVKVTQSSRYLVKRTGEKVFLECVQDMDHENMFWYRQDPGLGLRLIYFSYDVKMKEKGDIPEGYSVSREKKERFSLILESASTNQTSMYLCASSLTQGEGEKLFFGSGTQLSVL.

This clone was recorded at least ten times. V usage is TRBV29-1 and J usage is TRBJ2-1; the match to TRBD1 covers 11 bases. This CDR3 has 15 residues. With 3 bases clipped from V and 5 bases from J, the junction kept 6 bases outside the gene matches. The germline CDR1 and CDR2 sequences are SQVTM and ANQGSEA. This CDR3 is CSVEGDRGFDNEQFF. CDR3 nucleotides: TGCAGCGTTGAGGGGGACAGGGGGTTCGACAATGAGCAGTTCTTC.

The CDR3 DNA reads as TGTGCCAGCAGTCTCCACTCGGGACAGGGCCTCAATCAGCCCCAGCATTTT. It yields the protein CASSLHSGQGLNQPQHF. V is TRBV27 and J is TRBJ1-5; 9 bases fit TRBD1. The CDR3 is made up of 17 amino acids. The junction had 11 bases not matched to a gene; V was cut back by 5 bases and J by 3 bases. Germline V CDR1 and CDR2: MNHEY, SMNVEV (reference sequence).

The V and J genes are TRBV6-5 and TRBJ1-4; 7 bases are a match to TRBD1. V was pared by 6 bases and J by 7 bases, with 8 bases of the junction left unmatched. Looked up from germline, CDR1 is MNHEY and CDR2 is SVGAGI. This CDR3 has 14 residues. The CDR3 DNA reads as TGTGCCAGCAGGAGGAAGGGGGCGGGTGAAAAACTGTTTTTT. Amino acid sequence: CASRRKGAGEKLFF.

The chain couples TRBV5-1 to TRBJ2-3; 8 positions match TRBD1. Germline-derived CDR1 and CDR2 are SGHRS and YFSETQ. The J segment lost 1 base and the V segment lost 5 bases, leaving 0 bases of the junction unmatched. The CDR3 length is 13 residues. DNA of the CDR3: TGCGCCAGCAGGACAGGGGGCACAGATACGCAGTATTTT. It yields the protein CASRTGGTDTQYF.

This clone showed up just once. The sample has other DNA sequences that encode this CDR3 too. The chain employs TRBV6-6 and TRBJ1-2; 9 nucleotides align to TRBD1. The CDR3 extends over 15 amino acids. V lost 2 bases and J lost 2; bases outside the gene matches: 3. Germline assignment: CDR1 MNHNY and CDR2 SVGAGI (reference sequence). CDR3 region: CASSYGDRGNYGYTF. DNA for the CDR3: TGTGCCAGCAGTTACGGAGACAGGGGGAACTATGGCTACACCTTC.

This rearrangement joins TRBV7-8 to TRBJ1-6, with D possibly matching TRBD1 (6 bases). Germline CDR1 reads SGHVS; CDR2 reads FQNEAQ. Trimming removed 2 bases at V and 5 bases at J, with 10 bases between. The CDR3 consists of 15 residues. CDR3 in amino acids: CASSLRWTDNSPLHF. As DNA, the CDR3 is TGTGCCAGCAGCTTAAGATGGACAGATAATTCACCCCTCCACTTT.

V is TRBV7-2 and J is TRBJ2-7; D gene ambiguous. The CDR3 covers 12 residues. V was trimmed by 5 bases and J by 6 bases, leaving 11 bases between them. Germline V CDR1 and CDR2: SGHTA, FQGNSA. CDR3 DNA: TGTGCCAGCAGCCTAGGGTTCGCCGAGCAGTACTTC. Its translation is CASSLGFAEQYF.

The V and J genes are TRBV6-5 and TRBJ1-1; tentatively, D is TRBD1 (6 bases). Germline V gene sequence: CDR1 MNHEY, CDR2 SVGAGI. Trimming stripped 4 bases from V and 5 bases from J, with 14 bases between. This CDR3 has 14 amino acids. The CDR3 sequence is CASSFRGPGTEAFF. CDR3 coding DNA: TGTGCCAGCAGTTTCAGGGGCCCGGGGACTGAAGCTTTCTTT.

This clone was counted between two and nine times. The CDR3: CASRIDGITYNEQFF. The CDR3 DNA follows: TGTGCCAGCAGAATAGACGGGATAACCTACAATGAGCAGTTCTTC. This chain joins TRBV2 and TRBJ2-1; TRBD2 is a possible D gene (5 bases). The V end was cut by 6 bases, the J end by 2 bases, with 14 bases between. Looked up from germline, CDR1 is SNHLY and CDR2 is FYNNEI. The CDR3 runs 15 residues.

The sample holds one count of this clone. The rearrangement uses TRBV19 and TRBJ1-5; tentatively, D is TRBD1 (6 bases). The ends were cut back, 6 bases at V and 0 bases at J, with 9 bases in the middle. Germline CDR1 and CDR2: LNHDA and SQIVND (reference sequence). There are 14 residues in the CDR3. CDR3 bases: TGTGCCAGTAGCCAGGGGTATAGCAATCAGCCCCAGCATTTT. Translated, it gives CASSQGYSNQPQHF.

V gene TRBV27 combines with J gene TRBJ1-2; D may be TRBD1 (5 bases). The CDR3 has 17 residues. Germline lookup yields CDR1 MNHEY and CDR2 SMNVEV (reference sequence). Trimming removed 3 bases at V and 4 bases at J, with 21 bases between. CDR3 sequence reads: CASSFLGTGREGYGYTF. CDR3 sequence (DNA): TGTGCCAGCAGTTTCCTCGGGACTGGGAGGGAGGGCTATGGCTACACCTTC.

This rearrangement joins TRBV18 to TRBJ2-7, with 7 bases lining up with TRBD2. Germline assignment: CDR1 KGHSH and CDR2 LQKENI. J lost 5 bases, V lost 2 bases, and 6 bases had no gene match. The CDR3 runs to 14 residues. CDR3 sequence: CASSPAGRGNEQYF. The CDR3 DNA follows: TGTGCCAGCTCACCAGCAGGGAGGGGAAACGAGCAGTACTTC.

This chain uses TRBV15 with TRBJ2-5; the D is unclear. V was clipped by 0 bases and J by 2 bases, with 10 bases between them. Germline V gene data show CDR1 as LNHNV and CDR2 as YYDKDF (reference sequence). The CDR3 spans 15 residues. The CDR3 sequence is CATSRDLIGQETQYF. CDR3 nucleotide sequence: TGTGCCACCAGCAGAGATCTCATAGGGCAAGAGACCCAGTACTTC. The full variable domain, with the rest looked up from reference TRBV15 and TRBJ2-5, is DAMVIQNPRYQVTQFGKPVTLSCSQTLNHNVMYWYQQKSSQAPKLLFHYYDKDFNNEADTPDNFQSRRPNTSFCFLDIRSPGLGDTAMYLCATSRDLIGQETQYFGPGTRLLVL.

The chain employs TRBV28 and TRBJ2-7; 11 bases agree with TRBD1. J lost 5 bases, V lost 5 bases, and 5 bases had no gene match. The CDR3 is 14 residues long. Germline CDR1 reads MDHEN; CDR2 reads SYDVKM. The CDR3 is CASSPGQGAHEQYF. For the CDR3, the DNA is TGTGCCAGCAGTCCCGGACAGGGGGCTCACGAGCAGTACTTC.

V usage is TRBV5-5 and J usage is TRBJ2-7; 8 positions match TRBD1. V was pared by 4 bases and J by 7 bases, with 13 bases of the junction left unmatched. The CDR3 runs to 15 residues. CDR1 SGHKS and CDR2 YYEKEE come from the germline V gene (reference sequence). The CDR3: CASSTWTGRSDEQYF. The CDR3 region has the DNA TGTGCCAGCAGCACGTGGACAGGGAGATCAGATGAGCAGTACTTC.

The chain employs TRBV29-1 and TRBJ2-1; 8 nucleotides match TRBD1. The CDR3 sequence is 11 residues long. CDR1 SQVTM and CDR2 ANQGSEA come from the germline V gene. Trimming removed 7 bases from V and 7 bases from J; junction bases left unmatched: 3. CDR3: CSGGQENEQFF. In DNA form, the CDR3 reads TGCAGCGGGGGACAGGAAAATGAGCAGTTCTTC.

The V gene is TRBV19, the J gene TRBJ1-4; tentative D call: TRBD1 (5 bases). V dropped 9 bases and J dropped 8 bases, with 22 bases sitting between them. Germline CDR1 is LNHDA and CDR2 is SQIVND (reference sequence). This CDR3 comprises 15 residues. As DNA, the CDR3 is TGTGCCAGCGCGAACGGAGGTGGGGCGTCCGAAAAACTGTTTTTT. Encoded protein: CASANGGGASEKLFF.

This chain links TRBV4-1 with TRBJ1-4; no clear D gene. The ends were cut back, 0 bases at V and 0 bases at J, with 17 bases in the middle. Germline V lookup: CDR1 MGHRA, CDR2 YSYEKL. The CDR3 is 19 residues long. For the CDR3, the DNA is TGCGCCAGCAGCCAAGATATTGACACGGAACGTGCAACTAATGAAAAACTGTTTTTT. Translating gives CASSQDIDTERATNEKLFF.

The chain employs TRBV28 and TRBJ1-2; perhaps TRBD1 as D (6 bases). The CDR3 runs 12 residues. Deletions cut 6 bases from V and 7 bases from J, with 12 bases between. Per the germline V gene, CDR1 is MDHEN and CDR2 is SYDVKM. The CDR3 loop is CASRLQGSGYTF. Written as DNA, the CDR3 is TGTGCCAGCAGATTACAGGGTTCTGGCTACACCTTC.

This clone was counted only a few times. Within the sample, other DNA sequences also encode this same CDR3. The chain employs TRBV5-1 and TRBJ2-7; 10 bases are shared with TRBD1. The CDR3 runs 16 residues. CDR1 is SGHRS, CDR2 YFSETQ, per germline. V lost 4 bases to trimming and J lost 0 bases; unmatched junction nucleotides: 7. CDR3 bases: TGCGCCAGCAGCCCCCTGGACAGGGGGAGCTCCTACGAGCAGTACTTC. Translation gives CASSPLDRGSSYEQYF. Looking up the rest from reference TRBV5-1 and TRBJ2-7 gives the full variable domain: KAGVTQTPRYLIKTRGQQVTLSCSPISGHRSVSWYQQTPGQGLQFLFEYFSETQRNKGNFPGRFSGRQFSNSRSEMNVSTLELGDSALYLCASSPLDRGSSYEQYFGPGTRLTVT.

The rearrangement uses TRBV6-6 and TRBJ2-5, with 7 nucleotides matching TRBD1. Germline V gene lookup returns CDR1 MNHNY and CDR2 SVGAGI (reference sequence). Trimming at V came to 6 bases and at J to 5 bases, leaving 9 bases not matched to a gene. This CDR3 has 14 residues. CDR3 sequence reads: CASSLRGGWETQYF. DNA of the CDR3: TGTGCCAGCAGCCTCAGAGGGGGCTGGGAGACCCAGTACTTC.